The next 25 T cell receptor beta chains were all read from a single sample in a study of regulatory T cells in long-lasting Graves disease. Arm-PCR of CDR3 regions with iRepertoire HTBI primers generated TCR beta libraries. TCRdb reprocessed the multiplex PCR reads with MiXCR, giving one entry per CDR3 protein. In the table there are 400,000 or so distinct CDR3 sequences, about 20% of which are singletons. As for time point: persistent/refractory GD, antithyroid drugs over 5 years with positive TRAb. PBMC-extracted RNA yielded the TCR library. The material was peripheral blood mononuclear cells (PBMCs), obtained when the disease was refractory, from a patient treated with antithyroid drugs. The receptors derive from a female donor with Graves disease.

This clonotype was seen only a few times. The CDR3 sequence: CASSWSGEREQYF. As DNA, the CDR3 is TGTGCCAGCAGTTGGTCAGGGGAGAGGGAGCAGTACTTC. The chain couples TRBV6-2 or TRBV6-3 to TRBJ2-7; the D gene is possibly TRBD1 (6 bases). V gave up 4 bases and J gave up 7 bases, with 14 bases separating them. CDR3 size: 13 residues. CDR1 MNHEY and CDR2 SVGEGT come from the germline V gene.

This clonotype was picked up many times. The chain carries TRBV6-5 and TRBJ2-3, with D possibly matching TRBD2 (5 bases). Trimming took off 2 bases at V and 2 bases at J, with 5 bases between the two ends. The germline V gene encodes CDR1 MNHEY and CDR2 SVGAGI. The CDR3 spans 13 residues. CDR3: CASSYRDTDTQYF. The CDR3, as DNA: TGTGCCAGCAGTTACCGGGACACAGATACGCAGTATTTT.

A few counts support this clonotype. The gene calls are TRBV6-4 and TRBJ2-2; D is uncertain. Germline CDR1 reads MRHNA; CDR2 reads SNTAGT. Trimming left V 3 bases short and J 3 bases short, with 8 bases between. This CDR3 comprises 14 residues. The CDR3 reads CASSDPWDTGELFF. CDR3 nucleotides: TGTGCCAGCAGTGATCCATGGGACACCGGGGAGCTGTTTTTT.

This clonotype showed up just a few times. V usage is TRBV6-1 and J usage is TRBJ2-7, with D unresolved. Trimming took 5 bases from V and 4 from J, leaving 6 bases between them. Germline V gives CDR1 MNHNS, CDR2 SASEGT. CDR3 size: 11 residues. CDR3 amino acids: CASSNVYEQYF. The DNA of the CDR3 is TGTGCCAGCAGTAACGTATACGAGCAGTACTTC.

A few counts support this clonotype. CDR3 sequence reads: CASSQEVRQNYGYTF. The CDR3 DNA reads TGCGCCAGCAGCCAAGAAGTGAGACAGAACTATGGCTACACCTTC. V usage is TRBV4-3 and J usage is TRBJ1-2; D is possibly TRBD1 (5 bases). V was clipped by 0 bases and J by 2 bases, with 10 bases between them. CDR1 is LGHNA, CDR2 YSLEER, per germline. The CDR3 extends over 15 amino acids.

The CDR3 coding sequence is TGTGCCAGCAGTTTGACCGGGACCTTCGAAAAACTGTTTTTT. Amino acids: CASSLTGTFEKLFF. V is TRBV12-3 or TRBV12-4 and J is TRBJ1-4, with D possibly TRBD1 on 5 matching bases. The V end was cut by 3 bases, the J end by 8 bases, with 13 bases between. This CDR3 has 14 residues.

The CDR3 protein is CASMGQDFFGTDTQYF. The CDR3 DNA is TGTGCCAGTATGGGACAGGATTTTTTTGGCACAGATACGCAGTATTTT. The chain couples TRBV2 to TRBJ2-3; 8 bases fit TRBD1. Trimming took 9 bases from V and 1 from J; bases not matched to a gene: 12. Looked up from germline, CDR1 is SNHLY and CDR2 is FYNNEI. This CDR3 region has 16 residues.

This sequence joins TRBV10-3 and TRBJ1-1, with D perhaps matching TRBD1 (6 bases). The CDR3 length is 14 residues. Per germline, CDR1 ENHRY and CDR2 SYGVKD. With 6 bases removed from V and 2 bases from J, the gap between germline ends came to 13 bases. Written as DNA, the CDR3 is TGTGCCATCAGCCGACAGGCTTTAAACACTGAAGCTTTCTTT. Protein sequence: CAISRQALNTEAFF.

This clonotype was detected many times. The CDR3, as DNA: TGTGCCAGCAGTGAAGCGGGAAGGGGGGGAAAAGAGACCCAGTACTTC. Protein product: CASSEAGRGGKETQYF. This chain uses TRBV2 with TRBJ2-5; possible D gene TRBD2, 7 bases. Per germline, CDR1 SNHLY and CDR2 FYNNEI. This CDR3 spans 16 amino acids. V lost 0 bases and J 3 bases, leaving 14 bases between the germline ends.

This chain uses TRBV5-1 with TRBJ2-6; 7 nucleotides line up with TRBD1. CDR1 and CDR2 (germline): SGHRS, YFSETQ. The CDR3 is made up of 17 amino acids. The V and J ends lost 5 bases and 0 bases, in that order; junction bases with no gene match: 8. The CDR3 reads CASRPGQRNSGANVLTF. In DNA form, the CDR3 reads TGCGCCAGCAGACCGGGACAGCGAAACTCTGGGGCCAACGTCCTGACTTTC.

V is TRBV27 and J is TRBJ1-1; D may be TRBD1 (5 bases). Trimming stripped 3 bases from V and 4 bases from J, with 12 bases between. This CDR3 spans 14 amino acids. Germline assignment: CDR1 MNHEY and CDR2 SMNVEV (reference sequence). The CDR3 loop is CASSFSTGGTEAFF. The CDR3 coding sequence is TGTGCCAGCAGTTTCTCCACCGGGGGCACTGAAGCTTTCTTT.

This clonotype has a count of ten or more. V is TRBV11-2 and J is TRBJ2-5; 8 nucleotides match TRBD1. CDR1 SGHAT and CDR2 FQNNGV come from the germline V gene. V shed 5 bases, J shed 1 base, and the junction held 6 bases outside the gene matches. The CDR3 loop spans 15 amino acids. The CDR3 coding sequence is TGTGCCAGCAGCCCATGGGACAGGTCCCAAGAGACCCAGTACTTC. This sequence encodes CASSPWDRSQETQYF.

The chain combines TRBV9 with TRBJ1-1, with 8 bases lining up with TRBD1. This CDR3 is built from 14 residues. CDR1 is SGDLS, CDR2 YYNGEE, per germline. V gave up 0 bases and J gave up 7 bases; unmatched junction bases: 5. DNA for the CDR3: TGTGCCAGCAGCGTAGGTGACAGGGGATATGAAGCTTTCTTT. Protein product: CASSVGDRGYEAFF.

A few counts support this clonotype. This chain joins TRBV7-3 and TRBJ2-7, with D perhaps TRBD1 (5 bases). V was pared by 5 bases and J by 3 bases, with 17 bases between. The CDR3 has 15 amino acids. In germline, CDR1 is SGHTA, CDR2 FQGTGA. CDR3 DNA sequence: TGTGCCAGCAGCCCGACTGGCAGGGATTACTACGAGCAGTACTTC. This sequence encodes CASSPTGRDYYEQYF.

This clonotype appeared a few times. The rearrangement joins TRBV20-1 to TRBJ2-1, with D maybe TRBD1 (5 bases). Germline V lookup: CDR1 DFQATT, CDR2 SNEGSKA (reference sequence). V was pared by 0 bases and J by 3 bases, with 12 bases between. The CDR3 runs to 15 residues. CDR3 region: CSARDIDRNYNEQFF. The CDR3 bases are TGCAGTGCTAGAGATATTGACAGAAACTACAATGAGCAGTTCTTC.

This clonotype occurred a few times. The chain uses TRBV9 and TRBJ2-5; 13 bases are shared with TRBD2. CDR3 length equals 16 residues. The V gene end was trimmed by 4 bases and the J gene end by 4 bases; junction bases not matched to a gene: 7. Per the germline V gene, CDR1 is SGDLS and CDR2 is YYNGEE. As DNA, the CDR3 is TGTGCCAGCAGCTCGGGACTAGCGGGAAGTGGAGAGACCCAGTACTTC. Residues: CASSSGLAGSGETQYF.

The CDR3 sequence is CASSPKTGTERTGELFF. The CDR3 coding sequence is TGTGCCAGCTCACCAAAGACCGGGACAGAGAGGACCGGGGAGCTGTTTTTT. This chain links TRBV18 with TRBJ2-2; 7 nucleotides line up with TRBD1. J lost 5 bases, V lost 2 bases, and 11 bases had no gene match. The CDR3 extends over 17 amino acids. Germline loops: CDR1 KGHSH, CDR2 LQKENI.

A note on this clonotype: One end of the junction varies from germline; a read error may be responsible. The chain joins TRBV6-1 to TRBJ2-2; 10 bases align to TRBD2. Germline lookup yields CDR1 MNHNS and CDR2 SASEGT. The CDR3 covers 15 residues. The CDR3 reads CVSRVLLAGPGELFF. The CDR3 DNA is TGTGTCAGCAGGGTCCTACTAGCGGGACCCGGGGAGCTGTTTTTT.

This chain joins TRBV6-2 or TRBV6-3 and TRBJ2-7; TRBD2 matches 7 bases. J gave up 0 bases and V 6 bases, and 2 bases lay outside the gene matches. Germline V gene lookup returns CDR1 MNHEY and CDR2 SVGEGT. The CDR3 contains 13 residues. Here the CDR3 DNA reads TGTGCCAGCAGAACTAGCGACTCCTACGAGCAGTACTTC. Amino acid sequence: CASRTSDSYEQYF.

This clonotype was detected many times. The chain uses TRBV28 and TRBJ1-1; 7 bases match TRBD1. CDR1 is MDHEN and CDR2 is SYDVKM in the germline V gene. The CDR3 totals 16 residues. The V gene end was trimmed by 1 base and the J gene end by 10 bases; junction bases not matched to a gene: 15. The CDR3 DNA reads TGTGCCAGCAGTTTATCCCAATCATACAGGGGTGGCGTAGCTTTCTTT. Translation gives CASSLSQSYRGGVAFF.

Many counts were recorded for this clonotype. The chain has TRBV12-3 or TRBV12-4 and TRBJ2-5, with a tentative D call TRBD1 (6 bases). This CDR3 is built from 16 residues. V dropped 7 bases and J dropped 5 bases, with 23 bases sitting between them. Here the CDR3 reads CASKNIRGHERETQYF. CDR3 bases: TGTGCCAGCAAAAACATCAGGGGTCATGAGCGGGAGACCCAGTACTTC.

This chain connects TRBV7-2 to TRBJ2-7, with D perhaps TRBD1 or TRBD2 (5 bases each). Trimming left V 5 bases short and J 7 bases short, with 15 bases between. Germline assignment: CDR1 SGHTA and CDR2 FQGNSA. CDR3 size: 13 residues. The chain's CDR3 is CASSALRGEEQYF. CDR3 nucleotides: TGTGCCAGCAGCGCACTACGGGGCGAGGAGCAGTACTTC.

The rearrangement joins TRBV7-9 to TRBJ1-2; the D is unclear. Per the germline V gene, CDR1 is SEHNR and CDR2 is FQNEAQ (reference sequence). V lost 7 bases and J 5 bases, leaving 11 bases between the germline ends. The CDR3 spans 12 residues. As DNA, the CDR3 is TGTGCCAGCACCCCCGGCCTATATGGCTACACCTTC. Amino acid sequence: CASTPGLYGYTF.

The J gene is TRBJ2-5, the V gene TRBV7-2; TRBD2 matches 9 bases. CDR1 is SGHTA, CDR2 FQGNSA, per germline. The CDR3 spans 15 residues. V was clipped by 1 base and J by 4 bases; unmatched bases: 4. CDR3 in DNA: TGTGCCAGCAGCTTAGGAGTTAGCGGGAGAGAGACCCAGTACTTC. Translating it yields CASSLGVSGRETQYF.

This clonotype occurred many times. The chain is built from TRBV11-2 and TRBJ1-2; D might be TRBD1 (6 bases). This CDR3 region has 14 residues. Germline loops: CDR1 SGHAT, CDR2 FQNNGV. Trimming shortened V by 5 bases and J by 8 bases, and 18 bases separated the two germline ends. For the CDR3, the DNA is TGTGCCAGCAGCCCAGATTGGGGGGCGGAAGGCTACACCTTC. This gives the protein CASSPDWGAEGYTF.